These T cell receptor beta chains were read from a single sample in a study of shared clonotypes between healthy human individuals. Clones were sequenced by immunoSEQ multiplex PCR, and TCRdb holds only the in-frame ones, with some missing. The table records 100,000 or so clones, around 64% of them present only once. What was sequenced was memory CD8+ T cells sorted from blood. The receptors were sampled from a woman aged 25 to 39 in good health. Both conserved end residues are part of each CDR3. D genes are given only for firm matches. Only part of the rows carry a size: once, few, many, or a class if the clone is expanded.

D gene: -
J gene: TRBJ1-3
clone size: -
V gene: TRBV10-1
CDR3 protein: CASSESTISGNTIYF
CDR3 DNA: TGCGCCAGCAGTGAGTCGACCATTTCTGGAAACACCATATATTTT

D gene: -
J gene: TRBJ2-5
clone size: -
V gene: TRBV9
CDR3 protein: CASSVGGEEETQYF
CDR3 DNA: TGTGCCAGCAGCGTAGGGGGCGAAGAGGAGACCCAGTACTTC

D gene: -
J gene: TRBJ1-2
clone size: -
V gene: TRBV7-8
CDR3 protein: CASTPLEGYTF
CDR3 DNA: TGTGCCAGCACCCCTCTAGAGGGCTACACCTTC

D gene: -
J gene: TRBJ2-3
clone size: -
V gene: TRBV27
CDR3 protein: CASSFARGSTDTQYF
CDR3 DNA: TGTGCCAGCAGTTTTGCCAGGGGATCGACAGATACGCAGTATTTT

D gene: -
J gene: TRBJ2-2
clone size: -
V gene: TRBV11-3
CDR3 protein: CASSYSGGELFF
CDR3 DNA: TGTGCCAGCAGTTATTCCGGCGGGGAGCTGTTTTTT

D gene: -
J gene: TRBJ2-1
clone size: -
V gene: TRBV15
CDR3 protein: CATSRVGSRRNEQFF
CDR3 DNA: TGTGCCACCAGCAGAGTTGGGAGCCGAAGGAATGAGCAGTTCTTC

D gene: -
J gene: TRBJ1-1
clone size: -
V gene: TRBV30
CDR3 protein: CAWGSLPQNTEAFF
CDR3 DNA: TGTGCCTGGGGTAGTTTGCCCCAAAACACTGAAGCTTTCTTT

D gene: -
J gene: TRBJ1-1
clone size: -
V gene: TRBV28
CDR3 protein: CASSLLWGSACTNTEAFF
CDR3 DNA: TGTGCCAGCAGCCTTCTGTGGGGGTCAGCATGCACGAACACTGAAGCTTTCTTT

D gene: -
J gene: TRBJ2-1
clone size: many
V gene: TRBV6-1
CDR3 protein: CASSDLTGAYNEQFF
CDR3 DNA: TGTGCCAGCAGTGATTTGACAGGAGCCTACAATGAGCAGTTCTTC

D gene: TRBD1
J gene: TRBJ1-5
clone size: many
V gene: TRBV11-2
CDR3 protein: CASSRTGGGQPQHF
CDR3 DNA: TGTGCCAGCAGCCGGACAGGGGGAGGTCAGCCCCAGCATTTT

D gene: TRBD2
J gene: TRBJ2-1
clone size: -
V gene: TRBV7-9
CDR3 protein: CASSPVGGGRRPYNEQFF
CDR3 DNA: TGTGCCAGCAGCCCGGTGGGAGGCGGGAGGAGGCCCTACAATGAGCAGTTCTTC

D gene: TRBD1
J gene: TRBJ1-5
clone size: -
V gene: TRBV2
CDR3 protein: CASSEEGQGQQPQHF
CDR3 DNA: TGTGCCAGCAGTGAAGAGGGACAGGGTCAACAGCCCCAGCATTTT

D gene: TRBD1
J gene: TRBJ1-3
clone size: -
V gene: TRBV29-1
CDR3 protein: CSAWDSRLSGNTIYF
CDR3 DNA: TGCAGCGCCTGGGACAGCAGACTCTCTGGAAACACCATATATTTT

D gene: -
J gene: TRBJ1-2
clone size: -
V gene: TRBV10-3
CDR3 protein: CAISESIDSPRGYTF
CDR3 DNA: TGTGCCATCAGTGAGTCGATCGACAGCCCACGGGGCTACACCTTC

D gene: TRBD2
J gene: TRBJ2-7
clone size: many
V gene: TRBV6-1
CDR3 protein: CASSEHSGTSSYEQYF
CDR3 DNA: TGTGCCAGCAGTGAACATTCAGGGACTAGCTCCTACGAGCAGTACTTC

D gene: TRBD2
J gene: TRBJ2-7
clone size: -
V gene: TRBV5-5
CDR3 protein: CASSSGTSRYEQYF
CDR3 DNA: TGTGCCAGCAGCTCAGGGACTAGTCGCTACGAGCAGTACTTC

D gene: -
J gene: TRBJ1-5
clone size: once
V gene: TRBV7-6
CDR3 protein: CASSPEAGQAKHF
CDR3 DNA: TGTGCCAGCAGCCCGGAGGCGGGTCAGGCAAAGCATTTT

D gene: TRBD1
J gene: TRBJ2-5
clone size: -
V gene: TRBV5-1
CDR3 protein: CASSQGAPGATQYF
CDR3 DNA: TGCGCCAGCAGCCAGGGGGCTCCTGGAGCGACCCAGTACTTC

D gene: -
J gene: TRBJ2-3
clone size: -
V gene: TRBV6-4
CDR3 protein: CASSPSAGGTDTQYF
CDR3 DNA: TGTGCCAGCAGTCCCTCGGCAGGCGGCACAGATACGCAGTATTTT

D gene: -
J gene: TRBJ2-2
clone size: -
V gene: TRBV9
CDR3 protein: CASSVGSLTGELFF
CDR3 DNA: TGTGCCAGCAGCGTAGGAAGCTTAACCGGGGAGCTGTTTTTT

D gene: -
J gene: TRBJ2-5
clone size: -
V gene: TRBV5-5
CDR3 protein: CASSLMPQETQYF
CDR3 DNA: TGTGCCAGCAGCTTGATGCCTCAAGAGACCCAGTACTTC

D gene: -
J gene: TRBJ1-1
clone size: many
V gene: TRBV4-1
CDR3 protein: CASSQGQGGLSEAFF
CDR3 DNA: TGCGCCAGCAGCCAGGGTCAAGGGGGTCTCTCTGAAGCTTTCTTT

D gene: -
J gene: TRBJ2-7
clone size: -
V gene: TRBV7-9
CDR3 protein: CASSPGQPPYEQYF
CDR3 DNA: TGTGCCAGCAGCCCAGGACAGCCGCCCTACGAGCAGTACTTC

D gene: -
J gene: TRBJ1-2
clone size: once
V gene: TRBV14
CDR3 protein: CASSPSYEVYYGYTF
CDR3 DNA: TGTGCCAGCAGCCCATCATACGAAGTTTACTATGGCTACACCTTC

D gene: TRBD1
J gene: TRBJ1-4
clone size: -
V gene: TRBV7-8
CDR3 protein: CASSLAREQGVGGNNEKLFF
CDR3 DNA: TGTGCCAGCAGCTTAGCTAGAGAACAGGGGGTCGGTGGAAATAATGAAAAACTGTTTTTT

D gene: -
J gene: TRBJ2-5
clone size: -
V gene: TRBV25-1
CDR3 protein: CASSGGDSQETQYF
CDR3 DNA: TGTGCCAGCAGTGGGGGTGACAGTCAAGAGACCCAGTACTTC

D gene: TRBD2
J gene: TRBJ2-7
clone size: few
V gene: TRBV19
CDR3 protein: CASSIPGGEQYF
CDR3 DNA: TGTGCCAGTAGTATCCCGGGAGGGGAGCAGTACTTC

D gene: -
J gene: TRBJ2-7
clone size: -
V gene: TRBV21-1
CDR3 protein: CASRSALHVLDEQYF
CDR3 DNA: TGTGCCAGCAGATCAGCCCTACACGTGTTAGACGAGCAGTACTTC

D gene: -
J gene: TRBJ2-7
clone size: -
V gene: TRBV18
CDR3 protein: CASSPQEGEQYF
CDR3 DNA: TGTGCCAGCTCACCACAGGAGGGCGAGCAGTACTTC

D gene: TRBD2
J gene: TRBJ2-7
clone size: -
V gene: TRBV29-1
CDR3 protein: CSVIRPAGGPYEQYF
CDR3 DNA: TGCAGCGTCATAAGGCCAGCGGGAGGCCCCTACGAGCAGTACTTC

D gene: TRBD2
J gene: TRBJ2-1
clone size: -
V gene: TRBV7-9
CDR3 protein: CASSPRGGSKYNEQFF
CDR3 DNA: TGTGCCAGCAGCCCACGAGGCGGGAGTAAGTACAATGAGCAGTTCTTC

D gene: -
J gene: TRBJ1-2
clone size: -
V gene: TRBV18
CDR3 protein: CASSPPTDRAYGYTF
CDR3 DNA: TGTGCCAGCTCACCACCTACCGATAGGGCCTATGGCTACACCTTC

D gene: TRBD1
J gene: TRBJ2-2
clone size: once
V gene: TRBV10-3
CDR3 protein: CAIRGDSDTGELFF
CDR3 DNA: TGTGCCATCAGGGGGGACAGTGACACCGGGGAGCTGTTTTTT

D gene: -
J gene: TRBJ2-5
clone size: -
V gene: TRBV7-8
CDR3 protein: CASSLVVLVKETQYF
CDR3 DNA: TGTGCCAGCAGCTTAGTGGTTTTAGTAAAAGAGACCCAGTACTTC

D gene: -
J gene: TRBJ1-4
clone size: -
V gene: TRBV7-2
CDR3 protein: CASSAGIVRDNEKLFF
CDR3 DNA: TGTGCCAGCAGCGCGGGGATCGTCAGGGATAATGAAAAACTGTTTTTT

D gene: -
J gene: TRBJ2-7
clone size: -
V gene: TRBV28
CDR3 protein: CASSANTAIEQYF
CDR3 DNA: TGTGCCAGCAGTGCAAACACAGCGATCGAGCAGTACTTC

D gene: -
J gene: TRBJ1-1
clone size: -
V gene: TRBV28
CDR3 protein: CASSLVGRGLNTEAFF
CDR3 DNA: TGTGCCAGCAGTTTAGTTGGCCGGGGGCTGAACACTGAAGCTTTCTTT

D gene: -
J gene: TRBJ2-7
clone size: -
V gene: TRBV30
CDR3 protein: CAWTESGPYEQYF
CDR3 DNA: TGTGCCTGGACGGAGTCGGGCCCCTACGAGCAGTACTTC

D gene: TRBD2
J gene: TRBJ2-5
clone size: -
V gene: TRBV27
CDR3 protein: CASSLSDPGLAGKETQYF
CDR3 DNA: TGTGCCAGCAGTTTATCCGATCCTGGACTAGCGGGAAAAGAGACCCAGTACTTC

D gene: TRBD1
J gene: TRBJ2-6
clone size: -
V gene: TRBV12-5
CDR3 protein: CASGWKPGQGALSSGANVLTF
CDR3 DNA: TGTGCTAGTGGTTGGAAACCGGGACAGGGGGCTTTAAGCTCTGGGGCCAACGTCCTGACTTTC

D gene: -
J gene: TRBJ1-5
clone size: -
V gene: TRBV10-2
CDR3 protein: CASGTGNQPQHF
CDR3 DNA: TGCGCCAGCGGAACAGGCAATCAGCCCCAGCATTTT

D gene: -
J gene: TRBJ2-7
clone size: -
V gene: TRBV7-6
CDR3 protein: CASSFPMAREQYF
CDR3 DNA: TGTGCCAGCAGCTTCCCGATGGCCCGCGAGCAGTACTTC

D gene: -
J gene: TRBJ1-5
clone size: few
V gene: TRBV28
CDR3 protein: CASSSSWGETRSNQPQHF
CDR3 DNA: TGTGCCAGCAGTTCCTCTTGGGGAGAGACTAGGAGCAATCAGCCCCAGCATTTT

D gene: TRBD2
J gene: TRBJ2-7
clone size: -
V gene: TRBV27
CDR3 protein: CASSLAGEVYEQYF
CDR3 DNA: TGTGCCAGCAGTTTGGCGGGAGAGGTTTACGAGCAGTACTTC

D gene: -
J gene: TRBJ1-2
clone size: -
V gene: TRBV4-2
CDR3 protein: CASSQEAGFGNYGYTF
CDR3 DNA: TGTGCCAGCAGCCAAGAAGCAGGGTTTGGAAACTATGGCTACACCTTC

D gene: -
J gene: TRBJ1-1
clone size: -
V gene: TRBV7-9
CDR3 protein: CASSRQGNTEAFF
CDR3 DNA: TGTGCCAGCAGTCGTCAGGGGAACACTGAAGCTTTCTTT

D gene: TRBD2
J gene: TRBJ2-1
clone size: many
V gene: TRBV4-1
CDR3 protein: CASSQAAGVNEQFF
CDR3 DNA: TGCGCCAGCAGCCAAGCGGCGGGAGTCAATGAGCAGTTCTTC

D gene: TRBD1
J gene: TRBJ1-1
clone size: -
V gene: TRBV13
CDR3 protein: CASSHPGQGSPEAFF
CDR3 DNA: TGTGCCAGCAGCCATCCGGGACAGGGGTCCCCTGAAGCTTTCTTT

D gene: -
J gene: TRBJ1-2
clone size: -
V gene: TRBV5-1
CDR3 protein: CASSPDTLGYTF
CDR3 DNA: TGCGCCAGCTCGCCGGACACGTTAGGCTACACCTTC

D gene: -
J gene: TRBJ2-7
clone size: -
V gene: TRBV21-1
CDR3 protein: CASSKVGQAGYF
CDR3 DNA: TGTGCCAGCAGCAAAGTCGGGCAGGCAGGGTACTTC